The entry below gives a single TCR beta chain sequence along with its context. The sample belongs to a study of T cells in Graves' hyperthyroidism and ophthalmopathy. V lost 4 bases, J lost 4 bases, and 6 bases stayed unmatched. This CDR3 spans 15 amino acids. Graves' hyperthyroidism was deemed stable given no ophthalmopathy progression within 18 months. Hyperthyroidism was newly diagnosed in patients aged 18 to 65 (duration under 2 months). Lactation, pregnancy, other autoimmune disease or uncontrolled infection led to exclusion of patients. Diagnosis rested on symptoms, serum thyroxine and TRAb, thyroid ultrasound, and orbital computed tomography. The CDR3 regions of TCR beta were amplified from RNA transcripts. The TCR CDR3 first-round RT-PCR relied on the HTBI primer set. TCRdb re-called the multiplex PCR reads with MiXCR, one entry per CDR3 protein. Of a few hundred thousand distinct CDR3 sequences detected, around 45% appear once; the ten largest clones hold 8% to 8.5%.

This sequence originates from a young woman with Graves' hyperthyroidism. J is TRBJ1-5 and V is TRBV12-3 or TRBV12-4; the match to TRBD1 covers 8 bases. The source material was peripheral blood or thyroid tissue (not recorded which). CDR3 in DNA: TGTGCCAGCAGTTGGACCGGGACAGGAAATCAGCCCCAGCATTTT. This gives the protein CASSWTGTGNQPQHF.